Listed here is a single T cell receptor beta chain. The data derive from a study of blood T cell repertoires in COVID-19. Study background: Both acute and convalescent COVID-19 samples were obtained from the United States, Italy and Spain.

Source study methods: Amplification from reference gene primers served as the basis for estimated nucleated cell counts. Sequenced by immunoSEQ multiplex PCR; TCRdb stores in-frame clones only, minus some. V and J calls and clone size follow that table, whereas D and trimming were derived from the DNA. The table records 200,000 to 300,000 clones, 84% of them present only once. The CDR3 length is 16 residues. Deletions cut 7 bases from V and 4 bases from J, with 20 bases between. Germline V gene lookup returns CDR1 LNHDA and CDR2 SQIVND (reference sequence). V and J are TRBV19 and TRBJ2-1; possibly TRBD1 for D (5 bases). The origin of this receptor is a human donor in a cohort sampled during active COVID-19. The sample comprised peripheral blood. DNA for the CDR3: TGTGCCAGTAAAGGGTTGGGTCAGGGCTGGTACAATGAGCAGTTCTTC. This gives the protein CASKGLGQGWYNEQFF.